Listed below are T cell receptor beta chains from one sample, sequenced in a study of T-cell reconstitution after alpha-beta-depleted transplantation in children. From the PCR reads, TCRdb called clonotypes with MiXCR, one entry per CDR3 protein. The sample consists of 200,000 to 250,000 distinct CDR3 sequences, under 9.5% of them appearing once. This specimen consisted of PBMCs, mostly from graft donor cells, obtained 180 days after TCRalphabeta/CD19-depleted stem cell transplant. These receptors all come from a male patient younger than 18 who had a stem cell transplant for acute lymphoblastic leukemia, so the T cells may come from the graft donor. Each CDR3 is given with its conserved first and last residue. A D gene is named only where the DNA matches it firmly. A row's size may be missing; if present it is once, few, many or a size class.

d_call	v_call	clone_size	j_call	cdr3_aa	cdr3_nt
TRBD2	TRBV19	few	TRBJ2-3	CATQRDLTDTQYF	TGTGCCACCCAGCGGGACCTCACAGATACGCAGTATTTT
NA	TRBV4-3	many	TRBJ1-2	CASSQDRGDGYTF	TGCGCCAGCAGCCAAGATAGAGGTGATGGCTACACCTTC
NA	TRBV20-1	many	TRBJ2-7	CSARDRGTLYEQYF	TGCAGTGCTAGAGATCGGGGGACTCTCTACGAGCAGTACTTC
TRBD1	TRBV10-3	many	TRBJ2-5	CAISESTGWRETQYF	TGTGCCATCAGTGAGTCGACAGGGTGGAGGGAGACCCAGTACTTC
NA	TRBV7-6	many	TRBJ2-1	CASSLAQVAEGEQFF	TGTGCCAGCAGCTTAGCTCAGGTGGCAGAGGGTGAGCAGTTCTTC
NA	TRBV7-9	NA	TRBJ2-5	CASSPDDQETQYF	TGTGCCAGCAGCCCGGACGACCAAGAGACCCAGTACTTC
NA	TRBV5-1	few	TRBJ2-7	CASSLAFGLPDEQYF	TGCGCCAGCAGCTTGGCTTTTGGACTCCCCGACGAGCAGTACTTC
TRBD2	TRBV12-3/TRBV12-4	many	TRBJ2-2	CASSQLRTSGNTGELFF	TGTGCCAGCAGTCAACTAAGGACTAGCGGGAACACCGGGGAGCTGTTTTTT
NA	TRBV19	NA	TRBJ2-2	CASKPGRNTGELFF	TGTGCCAGTAAGCCGGGGAGGAACACCGGGGAGCTGTTTTTT
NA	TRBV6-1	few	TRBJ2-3	CASSERSLGTKYF	TGTGCCAGCAGCGAGAGAAGTCTAGGGACCAAGTATTTT
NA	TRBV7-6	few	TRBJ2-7	CASSLVGNDEQYF	TGTGCCAGCAGCTTAGTAGGGAACGACGAGCAGTACTTC
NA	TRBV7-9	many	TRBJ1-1	CASLEAGTEAFF	TGTGCCAGCTTAGAAGCGGGCACTGAAGCTTTCTTT
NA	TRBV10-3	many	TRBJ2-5	CAISDPWPGGETQYF	TGTGCCATCAGTGACCCGTGGCCCGGCGGAGAGACCCAGTACTTC
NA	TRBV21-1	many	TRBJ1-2	CASSKDSKSYGYTF	TGTGCCAGCAGCAAGGACTCCAAATCCTATGGCTACACCTTC
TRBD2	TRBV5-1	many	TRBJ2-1	CASSLAVLAGNYNEQFF	TGCGCCAGCAGCTTGGCCGTACTAGCGGGGAACTACAATGAGCAGTTCTTC
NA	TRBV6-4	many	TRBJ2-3	CASSDSRERGTHTQYF	TGTGCCAGCAGTGACTCGCGCGAAAGGGGGACACATACGCAGTATTTT
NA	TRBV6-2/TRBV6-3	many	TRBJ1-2	CASSYGARGYTF	TGTGCCAGCAGTTACGGTGCGCGGGGCTACACCTTC
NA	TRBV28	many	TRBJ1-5	CASSSPRGPPYQPQHF	TGTGCCAGCAGTTCCCCAAGGGGTCCTCCTTATCAGCCCCAGCATTTT
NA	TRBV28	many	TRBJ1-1	CASRLHGSTEAFF	TGTGCCAGCAGACTACACGGGTCCACTGAAGCTTTCTTT
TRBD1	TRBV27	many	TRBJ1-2	CASSLTPGQKYGYTF	TGTGCCAGCAGTCTCACTCCGGGACAGAAGTATGGCTACACCTTC
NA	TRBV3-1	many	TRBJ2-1	CASSQCYQPYSYNEQFF	TGTGCCAGCAGCCAATGTTATCAGCCCTATTCCTACAATGAGCAGTTCTTC
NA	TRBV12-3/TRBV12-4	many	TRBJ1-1	CASSLGTRAFF	TGTGCCAGCAGTCTCGGGACCAGAGCTTTCTTT
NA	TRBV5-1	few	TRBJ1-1	CASSLEFPPTVTEAFF	TGCGCCAGCAGCTTGGAGTTTCCCCCGACAGTCACTGAAGCTTTCTTT
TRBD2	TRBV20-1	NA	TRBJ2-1	CSAKSSLAGSAYGQFF	TGCAGTGCTAAGTCGTCGCTAGCGGGCTCTGCGTATGGGCAGTTCTTC
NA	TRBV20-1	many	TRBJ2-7	CSAREGSMHEQYF	TGCAGTGCTAGAGAAGGGTCTATGCACGAGCAGTACTTC
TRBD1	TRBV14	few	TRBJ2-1	CASSGRDRAYNEQFF	TGTGCCAGCAGTGGCCGAGACAGGGCCTACAATGAGCAGTTCTTC
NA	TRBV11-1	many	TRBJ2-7	CASSSGLPYEQYF	TGTGCCAGCAGCTCCGGATTACCCTACGAGCAGTACTTC
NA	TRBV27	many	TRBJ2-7	CASSIRDSYEQYF	TGTGCCAGCAGCATCCGGGACTCCTACGAGCAGTACTTC
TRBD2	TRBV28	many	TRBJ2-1	CASSSGKRLAAYNEQFF	TGTGCCAGCAGTTCCGGGAAGAGACTAGCGGCCTACAATGAGCAGTTCTTC
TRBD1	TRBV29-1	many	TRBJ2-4	CSATGQGKNIQYF	TGCAGCGCCACGGGACAGGGGAAAAACATTCAGTACTTC
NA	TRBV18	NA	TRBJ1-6	CASSPVPRRAQTMSSPLHF	TGTGCCAGCTCACCAGTACCCCGCAGGGCCCAGACAATGAGTTCACCCCTCCACTTT
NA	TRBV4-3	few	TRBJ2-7	CASSLSTKRPYEQYF	TGCGCCAGCAGCCTTAGCACCAAGAGGCCCTACGAGCAGTACTTC
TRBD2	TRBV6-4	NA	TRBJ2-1	CASSETSGYNEQFF	TGTGCCAGCAGTGAGACTAGCGGCTACAATGAGCAGTTCTTC
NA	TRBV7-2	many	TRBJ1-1	CASSSSGGTEAFF	TGTGCCAGCAGCTCCTCGGGGGGGACTGAAGCTTTCTTT
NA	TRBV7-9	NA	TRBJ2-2	CASSFGTGYTGELFF	TGTGCCAGCAGCTTTGGGACGGGATACACCGGGGAGCTGTTTTTT
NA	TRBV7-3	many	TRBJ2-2	CASSLKPGIGGELFF	TGTGCCAGCAGCTTAAAGCCGGGGATTGGCGGGGAGCTGTTTTTT
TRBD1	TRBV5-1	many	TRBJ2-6	CASQGSSSGANVLTF	TGCGCCTCACAGGGGTCATCCTCTGGGGCCAACGTCCTGACTTTC
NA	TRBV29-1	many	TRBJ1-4	CSVGGTNEKLFF	TGCAGCGTTGGGGGGACTAATGAAAAACTGTTTTTT
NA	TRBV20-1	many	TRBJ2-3	CSARQNADTQYF	TGCAGTGCTAGACAGAACGCAGATACGCAGTATTTT
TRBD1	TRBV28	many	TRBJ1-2	CASSLPQGARGYTF	TGTGCCAGCAGTTTACCGCAGGGGGCTCGGGGCTACACCTTC
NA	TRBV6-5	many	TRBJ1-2	CASSYSIGSGYTF	TGTGCCAGCAGTTACTCGATAGGAAGCGGCTACACCTTC
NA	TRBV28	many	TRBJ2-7	CASSLFSRLQFPYEQYF	TGTGCCAGCAGTTTATTCTCGCGGTTACAGTTCCCCTACGAGCAGTACTTC
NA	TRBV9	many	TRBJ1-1	CASSPRWENTEAFF	TGTGCCAGCAGCCCCCGGTGGGAGAACACTGAAGCTTTCTTT
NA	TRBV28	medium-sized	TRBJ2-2	CASSFRPSAGELFF	TGTGCCAGCAGTTTTCGTCCCAGCGCCGGGGAGCTGTTTTTT
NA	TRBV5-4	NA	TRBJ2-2	CASSPWDLGSGELFF	TGTGCCAGCAGCCCCTGGGACCTGGGGTCCGGGGAGCTGTTTTTT
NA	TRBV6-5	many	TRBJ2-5	CASRMGARVLETQYF	TGTGCCAGCAGAATGGGCGCTCGGGTCCTAGAGACCCAGTACTTC
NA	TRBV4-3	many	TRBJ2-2	CASRPWDTLKGGELFF	TGCGCCAGTAGACCCTGGGACACACTCAAAGGCGGGGAGCTGTTTTTT
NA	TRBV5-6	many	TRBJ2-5	CASSLAGGPETQYF	TGTGCCAGCAGCTTGGCCGGGGGGCCAGAGACCCAGTACTTC
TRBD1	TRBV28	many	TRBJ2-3	CASSLIGGQGPDTQYF	TGTGCCAGCAGTCTCATCGGAGGACAGGGCCCAGATACGCAGTATTTT
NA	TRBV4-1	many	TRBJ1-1	CASSQEGPPGRRAFF	TGCGCCAGCAGCCAAGAAGGCCCCCCGGGTCGAAGGGCTTTCTTT
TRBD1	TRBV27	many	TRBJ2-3	CASSGRTGSTDTQYF	TGTGCCAGCTCTGGGCGGACAGGGAGCACAGATACGCAGTATTTT
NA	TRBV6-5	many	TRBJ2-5	CASSYSAGTETQYF	TGTGCCAGCAGTTACTCGGCCGGGACAGAGACCCAGTACTTC
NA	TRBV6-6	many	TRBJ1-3	CASGASGNTIYF	TGTGCCAGCGGGGCGTCTGGAAACACCATATATTTT
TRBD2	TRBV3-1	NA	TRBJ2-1	CACCQGAGGSSYNEQFF	TGTGCCTGCTGCCAAGGGGCGGGAGGGAGCTCCTACAATGAGCAGTTCTTC
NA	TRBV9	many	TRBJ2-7	CASSLYPTGIPYEQYF	TGTGCCAGCAGCCTCTATCCAACAGGGATCCCCTACGAGCAGTACTTC
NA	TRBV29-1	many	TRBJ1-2	CSVGGQSYGYTF	TGCAGCGTTGGAGGACAGTCATATGGCTACACCTTC
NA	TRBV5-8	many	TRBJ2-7	CASSLERKVGRRSYEQYF	TGTGCCAGCAGCTTGGAACGGAAAGTCGGAAGGAGGTCCTACGAGCAGTACTTC
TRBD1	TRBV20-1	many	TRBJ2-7	CSATGTVSYEQYF	TGCAGTGCTACCGGGACAGTCTCCTACGAGCAGTACTTC
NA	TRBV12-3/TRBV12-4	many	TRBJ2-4	CASSPGGGAKNIQYF	TGTGCCAGCAGCCCAGGGGGGGGAGCCAAAAACATTCAGTACTTC
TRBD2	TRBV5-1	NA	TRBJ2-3	CASSHSSGVADTQYF	TGCGCCAGCAGCCACTCTAGCGGGGTGGCGGATACGCAGTATTTT